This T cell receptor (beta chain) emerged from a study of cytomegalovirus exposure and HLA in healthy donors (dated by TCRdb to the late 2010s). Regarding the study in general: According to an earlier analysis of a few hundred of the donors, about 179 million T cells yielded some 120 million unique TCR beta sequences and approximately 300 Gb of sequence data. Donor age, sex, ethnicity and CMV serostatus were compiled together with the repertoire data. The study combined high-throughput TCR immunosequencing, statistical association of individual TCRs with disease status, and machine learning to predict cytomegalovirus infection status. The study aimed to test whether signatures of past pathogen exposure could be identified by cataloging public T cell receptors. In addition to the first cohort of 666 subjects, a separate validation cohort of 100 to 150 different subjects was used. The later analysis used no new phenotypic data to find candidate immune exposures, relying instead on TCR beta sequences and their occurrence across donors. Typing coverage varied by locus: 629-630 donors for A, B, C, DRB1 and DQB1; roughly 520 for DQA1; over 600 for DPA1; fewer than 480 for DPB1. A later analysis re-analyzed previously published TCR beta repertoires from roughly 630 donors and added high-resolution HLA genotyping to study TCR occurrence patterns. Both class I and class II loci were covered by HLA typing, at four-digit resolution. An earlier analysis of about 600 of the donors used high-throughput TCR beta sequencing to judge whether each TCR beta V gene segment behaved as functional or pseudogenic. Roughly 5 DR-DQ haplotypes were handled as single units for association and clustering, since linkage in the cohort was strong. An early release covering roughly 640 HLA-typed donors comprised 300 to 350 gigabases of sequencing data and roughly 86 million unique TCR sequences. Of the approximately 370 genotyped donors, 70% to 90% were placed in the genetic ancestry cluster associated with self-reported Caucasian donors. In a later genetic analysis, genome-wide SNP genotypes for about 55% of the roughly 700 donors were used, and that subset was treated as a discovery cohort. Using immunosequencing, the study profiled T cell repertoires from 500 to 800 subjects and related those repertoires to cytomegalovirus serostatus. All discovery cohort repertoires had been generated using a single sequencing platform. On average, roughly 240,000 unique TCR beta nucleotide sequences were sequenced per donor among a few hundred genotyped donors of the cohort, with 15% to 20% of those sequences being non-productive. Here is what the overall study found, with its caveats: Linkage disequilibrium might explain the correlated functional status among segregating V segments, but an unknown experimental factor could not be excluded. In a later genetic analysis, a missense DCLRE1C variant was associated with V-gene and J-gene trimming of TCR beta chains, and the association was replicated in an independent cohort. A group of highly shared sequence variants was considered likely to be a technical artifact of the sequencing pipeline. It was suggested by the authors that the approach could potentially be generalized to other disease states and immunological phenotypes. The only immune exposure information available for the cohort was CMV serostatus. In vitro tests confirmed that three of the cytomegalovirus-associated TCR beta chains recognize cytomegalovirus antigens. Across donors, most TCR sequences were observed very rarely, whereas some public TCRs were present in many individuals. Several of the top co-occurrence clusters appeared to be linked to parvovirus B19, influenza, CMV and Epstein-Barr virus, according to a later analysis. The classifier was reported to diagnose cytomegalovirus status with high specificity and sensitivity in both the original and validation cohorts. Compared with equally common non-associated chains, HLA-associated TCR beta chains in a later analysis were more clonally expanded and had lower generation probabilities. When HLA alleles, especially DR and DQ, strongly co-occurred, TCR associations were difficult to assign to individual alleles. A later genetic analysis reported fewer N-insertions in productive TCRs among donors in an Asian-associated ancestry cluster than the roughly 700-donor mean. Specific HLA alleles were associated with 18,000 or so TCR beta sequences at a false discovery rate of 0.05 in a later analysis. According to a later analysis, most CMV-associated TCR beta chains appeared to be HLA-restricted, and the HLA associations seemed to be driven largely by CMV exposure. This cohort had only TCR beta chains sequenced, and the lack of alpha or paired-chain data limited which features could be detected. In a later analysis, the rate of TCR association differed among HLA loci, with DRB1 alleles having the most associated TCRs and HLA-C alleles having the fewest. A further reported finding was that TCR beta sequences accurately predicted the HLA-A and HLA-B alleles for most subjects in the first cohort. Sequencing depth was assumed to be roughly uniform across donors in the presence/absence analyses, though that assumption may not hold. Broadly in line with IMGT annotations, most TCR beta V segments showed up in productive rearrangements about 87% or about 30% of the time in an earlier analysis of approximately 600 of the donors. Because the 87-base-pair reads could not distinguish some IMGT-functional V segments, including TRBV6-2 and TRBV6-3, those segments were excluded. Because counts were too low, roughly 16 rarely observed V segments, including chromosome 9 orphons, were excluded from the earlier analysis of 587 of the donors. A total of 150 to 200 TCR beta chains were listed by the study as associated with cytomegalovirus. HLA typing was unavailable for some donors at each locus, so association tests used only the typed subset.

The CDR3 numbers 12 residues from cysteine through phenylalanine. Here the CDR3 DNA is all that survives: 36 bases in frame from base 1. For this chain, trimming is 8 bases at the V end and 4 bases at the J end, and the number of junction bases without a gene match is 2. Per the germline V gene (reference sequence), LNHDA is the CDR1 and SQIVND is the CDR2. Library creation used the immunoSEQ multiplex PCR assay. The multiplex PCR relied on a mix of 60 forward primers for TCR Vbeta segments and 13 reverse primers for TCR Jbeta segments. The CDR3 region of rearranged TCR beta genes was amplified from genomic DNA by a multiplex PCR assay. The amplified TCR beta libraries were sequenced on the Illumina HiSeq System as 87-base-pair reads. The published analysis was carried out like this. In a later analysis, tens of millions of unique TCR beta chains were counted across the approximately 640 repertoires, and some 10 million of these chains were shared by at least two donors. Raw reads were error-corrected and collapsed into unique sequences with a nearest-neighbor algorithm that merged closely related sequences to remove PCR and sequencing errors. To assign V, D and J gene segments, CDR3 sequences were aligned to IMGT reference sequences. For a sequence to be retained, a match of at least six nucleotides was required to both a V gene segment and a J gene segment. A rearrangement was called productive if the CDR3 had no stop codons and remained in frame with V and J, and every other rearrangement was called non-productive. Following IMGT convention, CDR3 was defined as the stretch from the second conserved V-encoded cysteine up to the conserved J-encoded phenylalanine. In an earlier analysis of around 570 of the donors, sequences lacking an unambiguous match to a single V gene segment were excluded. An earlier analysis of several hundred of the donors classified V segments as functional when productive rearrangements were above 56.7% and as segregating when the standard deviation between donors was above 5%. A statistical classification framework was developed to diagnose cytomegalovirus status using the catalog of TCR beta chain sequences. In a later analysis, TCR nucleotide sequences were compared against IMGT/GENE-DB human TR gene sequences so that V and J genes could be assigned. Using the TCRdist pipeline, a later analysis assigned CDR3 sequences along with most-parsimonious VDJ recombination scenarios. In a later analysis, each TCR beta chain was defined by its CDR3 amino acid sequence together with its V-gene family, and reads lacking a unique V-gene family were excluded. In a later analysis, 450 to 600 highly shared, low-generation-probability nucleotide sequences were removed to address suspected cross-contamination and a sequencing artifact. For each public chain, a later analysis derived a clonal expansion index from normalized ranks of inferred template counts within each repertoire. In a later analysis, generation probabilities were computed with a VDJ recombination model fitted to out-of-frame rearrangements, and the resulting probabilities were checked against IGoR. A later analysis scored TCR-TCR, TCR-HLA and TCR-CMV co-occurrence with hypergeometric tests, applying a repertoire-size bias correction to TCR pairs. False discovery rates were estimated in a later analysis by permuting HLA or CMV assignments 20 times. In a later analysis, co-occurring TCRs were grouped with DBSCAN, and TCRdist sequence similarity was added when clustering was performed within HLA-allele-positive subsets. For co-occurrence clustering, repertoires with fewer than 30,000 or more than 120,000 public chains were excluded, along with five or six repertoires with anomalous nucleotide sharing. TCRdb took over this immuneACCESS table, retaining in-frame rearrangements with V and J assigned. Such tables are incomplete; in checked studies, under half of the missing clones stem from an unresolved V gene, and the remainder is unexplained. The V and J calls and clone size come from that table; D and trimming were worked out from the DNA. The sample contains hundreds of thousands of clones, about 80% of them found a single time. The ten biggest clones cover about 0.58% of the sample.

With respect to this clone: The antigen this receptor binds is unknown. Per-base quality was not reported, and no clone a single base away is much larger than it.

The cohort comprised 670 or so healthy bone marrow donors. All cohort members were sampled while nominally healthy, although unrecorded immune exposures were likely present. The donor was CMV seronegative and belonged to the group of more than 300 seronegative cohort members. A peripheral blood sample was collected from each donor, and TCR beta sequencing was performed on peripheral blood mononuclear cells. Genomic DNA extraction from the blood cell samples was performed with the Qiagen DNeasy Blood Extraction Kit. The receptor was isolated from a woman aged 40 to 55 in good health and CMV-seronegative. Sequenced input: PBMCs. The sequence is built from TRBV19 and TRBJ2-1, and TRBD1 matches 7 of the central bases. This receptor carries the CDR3 CASSQGYNEQFF. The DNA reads TGTGCCAGTTCACAGGGGTACAATGAGCAGTTCTTC.